The 32 T cell receptor beta chains in this list originate from one sample, sequenced in a study of vaccination and CD4 T cells after COVID-19. The Oncomine TCR Beta short-read assay was applied to DNA of cultured CD4+ T cells. TCRdb reprocessed the PCR reads with MiXCR, giving one entry per CDR3 protein. The sample includes roughly 3,300 distinct CDR3 sequences, over 15% of them seen just once. Which antigens these TCRs recognize remains unknown. Treatment meaning: roughly ten-day PBMC culture with coronavirus spike peptide pools or control peptides (ViraFEST assay). Sequencing was done on a sample of CD4+ T cells from blood, cultured in vitro. These receptors all stem from a human donor who had recovered from COVID-19.

The V call is TRBV9, the J call TRBJ2-7; weak D call: TRBD2 (6 bases). Germline V lookup: CDR1 SGDLS, CDR2 YYNGEE. The CDR3 is 13 residues long. The ends were cut back, 0 bases at V and 8 bases at J, with 12 bases in the middle. CDR3 DNA sequence: TGTGCCAGCAGCGTAGGGCAACTAGCCAAGCAGTACTTC. This encodes CASSVGQLAKQYF.

This chain connects TRBV6-1 to TRBJ2-5; TRBD1 matches at 8 bases. This CDR3 region has 13 residues. With V trimmed by 8 bases and J by 2 bases, 4 bases remained unmatched. Germline lookup yields CDR1 MNHNS and CDR2 SASEGT. The CDR3 sequence: CASGRTGQETQYF. DNA for the CDR3: TGTGCCAGCGGGCGGACAGGGCAAGAGACCCAGTACTTC.

This clonotype rates as medium-sized (0.01 to 0.1%). The chain recombines TRBV10-3 with TRBJ1-1; 7 bases are a match to TRBD1. This CDR3 comprises 15 residues. Germline V gives CDR1 ENHRY, CDR2 SYGVKD. J was trimmed by 2 bases and V by 8 bases; bases with no gene match: 11. The CDR3: CAIGTEDKTNTEAFF. The CDR3 DNA reads as TGTGCCATCGGGACAGAAGACAAGACAAACACTGAAGCTTTCTTT.

The table lists this clonotype with a few counts. The J gene is TRBJ2-3, the V gene TRBV5-1, with unresolved D. This CDR3 region has 12 residues. Between the trimmed V and J ends, which lost 0 bases and 2 bases, there was a span of 1 base. Germline V gene sequence: CDR1 SGHRS, CDR2 YFSETQ. The CDR3 spells CASSLATDTQYF. CDR3 coding DNA: TGCGCCAGCAGCTTGGCCACAGATACGCAGTATTTT.

This rearrangement joins TRBV27 to TRBJ2-5; tentative D call: TRBD1 (5 bases). The CDR3 extends over 14 amino acids. The V gene's germline CDR1 is MNHEY and CDR2 SMNVEV (reference sequence). V lost 7 bases and J 0 bases, leaving 12 bases between the germline ends. DNA of the CDR3: TGTGCCAGCAAACCCCAGACAGACCAAGAGACCCAGTACTTC. Amino acid sequence: CASKPQTDQETQYF.

V gene TRBV7-9 combines with J gene TRBJ1-6; 7 nucleotides align to TRBD1. CDR3 length: 16 amino acids. The germline V gene encodes CDR1 SEHNR and CDR2 FQNEAQ (reference sequence). With V trimmed by 1 base and J by 7 bases, 7 bases remained unmatched. The CDR3 loop reads CASSLVTGTENSPLHF. The CDR3 DNA is TGTGCCAGCAGCTTAGTGACAGGGACCGAAAATTCACCCCTCCACTTT.

This clonotype ranks as medium-sized. V and J are TRBV2 and TRBJ2-3; 9 nucleotides align to TRBD2. J lost 9 bases, V lost 4 bases, and 5 bases had no gene match. This CDR3 has 13 amino acids. Germline V lookup: CDR1 SNHLY, CDR2 FYNNEI. CDR3: CASSGAGGRTQYF. The CDR3 DNA reads as TGTGCCAGCAGTGGTGCGGGGGGGCGCACGCAGTATTTT.

By its share, this clonotype is medium-sized. The genes are TRBV30 and TRBJ1-3; perhaps TRBD1 as D (6 bases). The CDR3 is 16 residues long. V lost 5 bases, J lost 4 bases, and 21 bases lay in between. Germline V CDR1 and CDR2: GTSNPN, SVGIG (reference sequence). The CDR3 coding sequence is TGTGCCTGGGGGCCCGGGACGGGGGGCTCCGGAAACACCATATATTTT. This gives the protein CAWGPGTGGSGNTIYF.

The rearrangement uses TRBV4-1 and TRBJ2-1, with D maybe TRBD1 (6 bases). Trimming took 1 base from V and 0 from J, leaving 7 bases between them. Germline V lookup: CDR1 MGHRA, CDR2 YSYEKL. This CDR3 is 15 amino acids long. The DNA for the CDR3 is TGCGCCAGCAGCCAAGGACAGGACTCCTACAATGAGCAGTTCTTC. Residues: CASSQGQDSYNEQFF.

As regards this clonotype: Compared with germline, one end of the junction differs, possibly owing to a read error. This chain links TRBV12-3 or TRBV12-4 with TRBJ2-5; D gene ambiguous. This CDR3 region has 11 residues. This chain's CDR3 is CASSLQEIQYF. CDR3 sequence (DNA): TGTGCCAGCAGCCTACAAGAGATCCAGTACTTC.

The chain couples TRBV2 to TRBJ2-1, with D tentatively TRBD2 (6 bases). V lost 6 bases and J lost 1, with 13 bases in between. CDR3 length equals 15 residues. In germline, CDR1 is SNHLY, CDR2 FYNNEI. The CDR3 spells CASSRLVSSYNEQFF. In DNA form, the CDR3 reads TGTGCCAGCAGCCGACTAGTTTCATCCTACAATGAGCAGTTCTTC.

This clonotype ranks as medium-sized. The J gene is TRBJ1-1, the V gene TRBV12-3 or TRBV12-4; D not certain. The V end was cut by 3 bases, the J end by 4 bases, with 9 bases between. The CDR3 extends over 13 amino acids. In nucleotides, the CDR3 is TGTGCCAGCAGTTTGGGAGGCTCCACTGAAGCTTTCTTT. Translation: CASSLGGSTEAFF.

The chain carries TRBV7-6 and TRBJ2-3, with a tentative D call TRBD2 (6 bases). The CDR3 is made up of 15 amino acids. V lost 1 base and J 0 bases, leaving 8 bases between the germline ends. The germline V gene has CDR1 SGHVS and CDR2 FNYEAQ. The CDR3 region has the DNA TGTGCCAGCAGCTTAGACGGGGGAAGCACAGATACGCAGTATTTT. It is translated as CASSLDGGSTDTQYF.

This rearrangement joins TRBV6-1 to TRBJ2-7; D possibly uses TRBD1 or TRBD2 (5 bases each). The ends were cut back, 3 bases at V and 9 bases at J, with 18 bases in the middle. This CDR3 contains 14 residues. Germline V gene data show CDR1 as MNHNS and CDR2 as SASEGT. Here the CDR3 reads CASSDPRDPSGQYF. The CDR3 region has the DNA TGTGCCAGCAGTGACCCCCGGGACCCGTCGGGGCAGTACTTC.

In this sample, this clonotype is medium-sized. The J gene is TRBJ1-6, the V gene TRBV2; a weak D match, TRBD1 (6 bases). The CDR3 spans 14 residues. CDR1 is SNHLY, CDR2 FYNNEI, per germline. Trimming stripped 5 bases from V and 10 bases from J, with 15 bases between. CDR3 loop: CASSTRDIRSPLHF. CDR3 nucleotide sequence: TGTGCCAGCAGTACCCGGGACATAAGGTCACCCCTCCACTTT.

This clonotype was detected a few times. The chain couples TRBV6-1 to TRBJ2-2; TRBD2 aligns across 7 bases. The junction had 2 bases not matched to a gene; V was cut back by 6 bases and J by 1 base. This CDR3 region has 14 residues. CDR1 is MNHNS, CDR2 SASEGT, per germline. In nucleotides, the CDR3 is TGTGCCAGCAGCCGGGGGGTGAACACCGGGGAGCTGTTTTTT. This sequence encodes CASSRGVNTGELFF.

V and J are TRBV20-1 and TRBJ2-5; D may be TRBD2 (6 bases). Germline V gives CDR1 DFQATT, CDR2 SNEGSKA (reference sequence). The CDR3 has 15 residues. Trimming cost V 0 bases and J 5 bases, with 16 bases left between them. Here the CDR3 reads CSARDGTSSAETQYF. For the CDR3, the DNA is TGCAGTGCTAGAGATGGCACTAGCTCCGCCGAGACCCAGTACTTC.

In this sample, this clonotype turned up a few times. V usage is TRBV6-2 or TRBV6-3 and J usage is TRBJ1-3; TRBD1 aligns across 7 bases. Germline loops: CDR1 MNHEY, CDR2 SVGEGT. CDR3 size: 15 residues. Germline trimming cut 4 bases from V and 2 bases from J; bases unmatched to any gene: 5. The CDR3 spells CASSFTTGPGNTIYF. CDR3 sequence (DNA): TGTGCCAGCAGTTTCACGACAGGGCCTGGAAACACCATATATTTT.

This clonotype appeared a few times. The V call is TRBV20-1, the J call TRBJ2-1, with 7 bases lining up with TRBD1. Germline trimming cut 6 bases from V and 6 bases from J; bases unmatched to any gene: 2. Germline values: CDR1 DFQATT, CDR2 SNEGSKA (reference sequence). The CDR3 length is 11 residues. In DNA form, the CDR3 reads TGCAGTGCCGACAGGGCCAATGAGCAGTTCTTC. It encodes CSADRANEQFF.

This clonotype was picked up a small number of times. The V and J genes are TRBV7-2 and TRBJ1-1; 8 nucleotides align to TRBD1. V shed 4 bases and J 1 base; nucleotides not matched to a gene: 5. Germline assignment: CDR1 SGHTA and CDR2 FQGNSA. This CDR3 has 15 amino acids. CDR3 sequence (DNA): TGTGCCAGCAGCTCCGAGGGACAGGCGAACACTGAAGCTTTCTTT. Translation gives CASSSEGQANTEAFF.

The chain recombines TRBV20-1 with TRBJ2-3, with TRBD2 identical over 16 bases. CDR3 length: 17 residues. In germline, CDR1 is DFQATT, CDR2 SNEGSKA (reference sequence). V was pared by 4 bases and J by 3 bases, with 7 bases of the junction left unmatched. CDR3 nucleotides: TGCAGTGCTATTGGGACTAGCGGGGGGGCCGGGACAGATACGCAGTATTTT. It is translated as CSAIGTSGGAGTDTQYF.

The chain links TRBV2 to TRBJ2-1; 7 bases match TRBD2. This CDR3 comprises 14 residues. Trimming took 3 bases from V and 4 from J; bases not matched to a gene: 3. The germline CDR1 and CDR2 sequences are SNHLY and FYNNEI. CDR3 sequence reads: CASSEGRGYNEQFF. In DNA, the CDR3 is TGTGCCAGCAGTGAGGGGCGGGGGTACAATGAGCAGTTCTTC.

Only a few counts were recorded for this clonotype. V and J are TRBV9 and TRBJ1-3, with D tentatively TRBD1 (6 bases). V lost 3 bases and J lost 1, with 8 bases in between. The CDR3 length is 14 residues. CDR1 and CDR2 from the germline V gene are SGDLS and YYNGEE. CDR3 sequence reads: CASSATGSGNTIYF. The CDR3 DNA sequence: TGTGCCAGCAGCGCCACAGGGTCTGGAAACACCATATATTTT.

This clonotype is labeled medium-sized. The chain has TRBV6-1 and TRBJ1-4; D is undetermined. The CDR3 has 14 amino acids. Trimming left V 4 bases short and J 6 bases short, with 12 bases between. Germline V gene data show CDR1 as MNHNS and CDR2 as SASEGT. The CDR3 protein is CASSGGMRYEKLFF. In DNA form, the CDR3 reads TGTGCCAGCAGTGGAGGGATGCGGTATGAAAAACTGTTTTTT.

This clonotype was picked up a small number of times. The chain employs TRBV30 and TRBJ1-2, with 9 nucleotides matching TRBD1. V lost 5 bases, J lost 2 bases, and 9 bases stayed unmatched. The germline CDR1 and CDR2 sequences are GTSNPN and SVGIG (reference sequence). The CDR3 length is 15 residues. The CDR3 DNA reads TGTGCCTGGTGGGACAGGGTAAAGTCGAACTATGGCTACACCTTC. Translating it yields CAWWDRVKSNYGYTF. Full variable domain (rest looked up from reference TRBV30 and TRBJ1-2): SQTIHQWPATLVQPVGSPLSLECTVEGTSNPNLYWYRQAAGRGLQLLFYSVGIGQISSEVPQNLSASRPQDRQFILSSKKLLLSDSGFYLCAWWDRVKSNYGYTFGSGTRLTVV.

This clonotype was seen a few times. This sequence joins TRBV30 and TRBJ2-2; 7 bases line up with TRBD1. The CDR3 is made up of 14 amino acids. CDR1 is GTSNPN, CDR2 SVGIG, per germline (reference sequence). V shed 2 bases, J shed 5 bases, and the junction held 5 bases outside the gene matches. CDR3 bases: TGTGCCTGGAGTAGGGGGCGGAGGACCGGGGAGCTGTTTTTT. This sequence encodes CAWSRGRRTGELFF.

This clonotype is categorized as medium-sized (0.01 to 0.1%). The rearrangement links TRBV12-3 or TRBV12-4 to TRBJ2-3; 8 nucleotides align to TRBD1. The CDR3 is 15 amino acids. Trimming took 0 bases from V and 6 from J; bases not matched to a gene: 5. The CDR3 here is CASSLALDRDDTQYF. CDR3 DNA: TGTGCCAGCAGTTTAGCGCTGGACAGGGACGATACGCAGTATTTT.

This clonotype was counted only a few times. This rearrangement joins TRBV7-9 to TRBJ1-3; D might be TRBD1 (6 bases). CDR1 and CDR2 (germline): SEHNR, FQNEAQ (reference sequence). The CDR3 has 17 amino acids. V dropped 5 bases and J dropped 1 base, with 18 bases sitting between them. The CDR3 DNA is TGTGCCAGCAGCCCCCGGATGGGCAGGGGTTCTGGAAACACCATATATTTT. Encoded protein: CASSPRMGRGSGNTIYF.

The gene calls are TRBV18 and TRBJ2-3; no definite D call. The CDR3 is 15 amino acids. Trimming stripped 3 bases from V and 4 bases from J, with 14 bases between. Germline CDR1 reads KGHSH; CDR2 reads LQKENI. The CDR3 spells CASSPRQADSDTQYF. The CDR3 nucleotides read TGTGCCAGCTCACCGAGGCAGGCCGACTCAGATACGCAGTATTTT.

The rearrangement joins TRBV12-2 to TRBJ1-6. TRBV12-2 is a listed pseudogene. The CDR3 runs to 12 residues. DNA of the CDR3: TGTGCAAGTCGCTTTACCAGTGGACCCCTCCACTTT. It codes for CASRFTSGPLHF.

This clonotype is categorized as medium-sized. The chain uses TRBV2 and TRBJ1-1; 12 bases match TRBD1. From germline, CDR1 is SNHLY and CDR2 FYNNEI. This CDR3 contains 15 residues. The junction had 6 bases not matched to a gene; V was cut back by 4 bases and J by 6 bases. CDR3 sequence: CASSVGTGGWAEAFF. The CDR3 DNA is TGTGCCAGCAGTGTTGGGACAGGGGGCTGGGCTGAAGCTTTCTTT.

The genes are TRBV6-1 and TRBJ1-2; 7 bases map to TRBD1. With V trimmed by 6 bases and J by 6 bases, 7 bases remained unmatched. The V gene's germline CDR1 is MNHNS and CDR2 SASEGT. The CDR3 covers 13 residues. Here the CDR3 DNA reads TGTGCCAGCAGAAGCACAGGGGCCAATGGCTACACCTTC. Protein: CASRSTGANGYTF.